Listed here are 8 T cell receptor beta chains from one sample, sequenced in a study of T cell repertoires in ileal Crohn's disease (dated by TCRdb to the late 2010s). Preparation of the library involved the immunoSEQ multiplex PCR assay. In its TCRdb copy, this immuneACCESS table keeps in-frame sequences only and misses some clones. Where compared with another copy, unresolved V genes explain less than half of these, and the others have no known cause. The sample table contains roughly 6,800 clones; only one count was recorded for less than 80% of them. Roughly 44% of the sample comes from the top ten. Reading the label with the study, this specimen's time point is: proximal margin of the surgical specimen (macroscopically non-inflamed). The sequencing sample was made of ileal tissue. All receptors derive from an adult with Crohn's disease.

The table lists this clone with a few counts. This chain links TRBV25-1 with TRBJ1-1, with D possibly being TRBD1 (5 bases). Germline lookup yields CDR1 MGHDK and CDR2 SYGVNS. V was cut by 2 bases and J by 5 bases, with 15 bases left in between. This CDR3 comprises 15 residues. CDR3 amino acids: CASSERGFRETEAFF. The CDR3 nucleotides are TGTGCCAGCAGTGAAAGAGGGTTCAGGGAGACTGAAGCTTTCTTT.

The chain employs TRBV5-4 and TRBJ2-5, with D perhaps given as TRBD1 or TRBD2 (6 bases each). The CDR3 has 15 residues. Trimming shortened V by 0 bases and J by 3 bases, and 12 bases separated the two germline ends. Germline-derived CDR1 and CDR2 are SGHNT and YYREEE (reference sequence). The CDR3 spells CASSLGGASEETQYF. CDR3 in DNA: TGTGCCAGCAGCTTGGGGGGGGCGAGTGAAGAGACCCAGTACTTC.

The CDR3 reads CAINSGDTDTQYF. CDR3 bases: TGTGCCATCAATAGCGGCGATACAGATACGCAGTATTTT. V gene TRBV10-3 combines with J gene TRBJ2-3; possible D gene TRBD2, 6 bases. The V gene's germline CDR1 is ENHRY and CDR2 SYGVKD. The CDR3 loop spans 13 amino acids. V was cut by 7 bases and J by 3 bases, with 11 bases left in between.

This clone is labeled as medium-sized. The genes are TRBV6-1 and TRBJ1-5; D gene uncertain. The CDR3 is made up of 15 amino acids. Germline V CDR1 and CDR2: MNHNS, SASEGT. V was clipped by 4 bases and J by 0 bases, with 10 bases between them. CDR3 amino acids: CASSGAQNSNQPQHF. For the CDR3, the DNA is TGTGCCAGCAGTGGGGCTCAGAATAGCAATCAGCCCCAGCATTTT.

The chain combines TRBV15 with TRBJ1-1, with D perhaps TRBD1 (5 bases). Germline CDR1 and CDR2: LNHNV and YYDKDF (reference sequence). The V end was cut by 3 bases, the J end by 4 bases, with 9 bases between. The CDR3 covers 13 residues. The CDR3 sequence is CATSRRRGTEAFF. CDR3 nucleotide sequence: TGTGCCACCAGCAGGAGAAGGGGCACTGAAGCTTTCTTT.

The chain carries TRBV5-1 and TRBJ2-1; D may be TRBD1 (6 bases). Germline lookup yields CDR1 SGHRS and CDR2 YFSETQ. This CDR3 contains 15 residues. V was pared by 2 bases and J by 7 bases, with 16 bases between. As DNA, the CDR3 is TGCGCCAGCAGCTTATTCAGGGGCCCAGGGAATGAGCAGTTCTTC. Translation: CASSLFRGPGNEQFF.

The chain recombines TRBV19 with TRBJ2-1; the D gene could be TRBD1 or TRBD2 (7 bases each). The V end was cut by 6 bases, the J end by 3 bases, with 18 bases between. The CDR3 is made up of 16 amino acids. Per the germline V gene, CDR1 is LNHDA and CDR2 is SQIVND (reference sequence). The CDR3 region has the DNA TGTGCCAGTAGAGCCCTACAGGGGACTAACTACAATGAGCAGTTCTTC. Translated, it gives CASRALQGTNYNEQFF.

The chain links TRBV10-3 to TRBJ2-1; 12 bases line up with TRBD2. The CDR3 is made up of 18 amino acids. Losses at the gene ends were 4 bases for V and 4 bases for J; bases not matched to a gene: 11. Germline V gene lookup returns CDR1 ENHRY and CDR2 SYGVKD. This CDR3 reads CAISASFAGTSGYNEQFF. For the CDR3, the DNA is TGTGCCATCAGTGCTTCTTTCGCCGGGACTAGCGGGTACAATGAGCAGTTCTTC.